This T cell receptor (beta chain) came from a study of blood T cell repertoires in COVID-19. For the study at large: There were acute and convalescent COVID-19 samples, and they came from the United States, Italy and Spain. The analysed material was cDNA or gDNA that came from T cells, B-cell-depleted T cells, or PBMCs.

In the original analysis: Nucleated cell number was recorded as an estimate derived from reference gene primer amplification. TCRdb's copy holds only in-frame clones and misses some; the assay was immunoSEQ multiplex PCR. V and J calls plus clone size are reproduced from that table; the DNA served to infer D and trimming. The sample consists of under 130,000 clones, roughly 76% of them appearing once. The CDR3 totals 16 residues. CDR1 LGHDT and CDR2 YNNKEL come from the germline V gene (reference sequence). The V end lost 4 bases, the J end lost 1 base, and 13 bases lay between the germline ends. The TCR sequence derives from an older woman with acute or convalescent COVID-19. The sequencing sample was made of peripheral blood. The chain links TRBV3-1 (or the pseudogene TRBV3-2) to TRBJ2-2; D unclear. The CDR3: CASSPLVMGNTGELFF. The CDR3 DNA is TGTGCCAGCAGCCCCCTAGTTATGGGGAACACCGGGGAGCTGTTTTTT.